A single sample gave rise to the 27 T cell receptor beta chains below, sequenced in a study of identical twins. TCRdb reprocessed the 5' RACE reads via MiXCR and lists one record per CDR3 protein. Of about 520,000 distinct CDR3 sequences listed, around 20% were seen once; the top ten hold about 0.91%. Separately, the same data were catalogued under a study of T cells expressing NK-cell markers.

The specimen was CD4+ T cells sorted from blood. The receptors originated from a woman younger than 35 in good health.

The chain uses TRBV12-3 or TRBV12-4 and TRBJ2-3; 13 bases are a match to TRBD2. The V and J ends lost 7 bases and 6 bases, in that order; junction bases with no gene match: 7. The CDR3 totals 15 residues. The CDR3 loop is CASTRTSGSVDTQYF. The CDR3 bases are TGTGCCAGCACCAGGACTAGCGGGAGCGTGGATACGCAGTATTTT.

The V gene is TRBV7-2, the J gene TRBJ2-5, with 9 bases aligning to TRBD1. Germline CDR1 is SGHTA and CDR2 is FQGNSA. This CDR3 has 16 amino acids. The ends lost 5 bases at V and 2 bases at J; junction bases unmatched: 9. CDR3 coding DNA: TGTGCCAGCAGCCGCCCGCCAGGGACAGGGCAAGAGACCCAGTACTTC. Protein: CASSRPPGTGQETQYF.

This clonotype was detected ten times or more. In nucleotides, the CDR3 is TGCAGTGCTAGCCCCGCCGGGCCTAAAAACATTCAGTACTTC. This sequence encodes CSASPAGPKNIQYF. The chain combines TRBV20-1 with TRBJ2-4, with D uncertain. The CDR3 sequence is 14 residues long. Germline V lookup: CDR1 DFQATT, CDR2 SNEGSKA (reference sequence). V was pared by 3 bases and J by 4 bases, with 13 bases between.

This clonotype was counted once. The V gene is TRBV20-1, the J gene TRBJ2-3; unclear D gene. V gave up 1 base and J gave up 1 base, with 12 bases separating them. Germline lookup yields CDR1 DFQATT and CDR2 SNEGSKA (reference sequence). This CDR3 has 15 residues. The CDR3 loop is CSARVAAAGTDTQYF. The CDR3, as DNA: TGCAGTGCTAGAGTGGCCGCCGCCGGCACAGATACGCAGTATTTT.

V usage is TRBV20-1 and J usage is TRBJ2-6; D remains ambiguous. Germline V gene lookup returns CDR1 DFQATT and CDR2 SNEGSKA (reference sequence). V was pared by 7 bases and J by 0 bases, with 13 bases between. The CDR3 totals 15 residues. CDR3 in DNA: TGCAGTGTGGCAGGAGCTCCCTCTGGGGCCAACGTCCTGACTTTC. Translated, it gives CSVAGAPSGANVLTF.

This clonotype was counted between two and nine times. V usage is TRBV12-3 or TRBV12-4 and J usage is TRBJ2-7; weak D call: TRBD1 (6 bases). CDR3 length: 13 amino acids. V lost 3 bases to trimming and J lost 3 bases, with 9 bases between them. CDR3 nucleotide sequence: TGTGCCAGCAGTTTCACCAGGGGCTACGAGCAGTACTTC. This encodes CASSFTRGYEQYF.

The chain has TRBV20-1 and TRBJ1-1; D may be TRBD1 (5 bases). The CDR3 sequence is 11 residues long. V was trimmed by 6 bases and J by 7 bases, leaving 12 bases between them. CDR1 is DFQATT and CDR2 is SNEGSKA in the germline V gene (reference sequence). CDR3 sequence (DNA): TGCAGTGCGGGGGAGGGATTTGAAGCTTTCTTT. Its translation is CSAGEGFEAFF.

The rearrangement joins TRBV5-8 to TRBJ1-1, with TRBD1 matching over 8 bases. The germline CDR1 and CDR2 sequences are SGHTS and YDEGEE. This CDR3 comprises 12 residues. Trimming removed 4 bases from V and 13 bases from J; junction bases left unmatched: 9. CDR3 protein: CASSTRTGRDFF. The DNA of the CDR3 is TGTGCCAGCAGCACCCGGACAGGGCGAGATTTCTTT. Supplemented by reference TRBV5-8 and TRBJ1-1, the full variable domain reads EAGVTQSPTHLIKTRGQQATLRCSPISGHTSVYWYQQALGLGLQFLLWYDEGEERNRGNFPPRFSGRQFPNYSSELNVNALELEDSALYLCASSTRTGRDFFGQGTRLTVV.

This clonotype has more than one count but fewer than ten. This chain joins TRBV6-5 and TRBJ1-2; D is undetermined. Germline-derived CDR1 and CDR2 are MNHEY and SVGAGI. Trimming cost V 1 base and J 0 bases, with 3 bases left between them. The CDR3 runs 13 residues. Here the CDR3 reads CASSYLANYGYTF. In DNA, the CDR3 is TGTGCCAGCAGTTACTTGGCTAACTATGGCTACACCTTC.

This clonotype was seen a few times. The chain recombines TRBV6-2 or TRBV6-3 with TRBJ1-5, with 7 nucleotides matching TRBD1. This CDR3 is built from 14 residues. The trim removed 7 bases at V and 4 bases at J, leaving 7 bases unmatched. The germline V gene encodes CDR1 MNHEY and CDR2 SVGEGT. The CDR3 sequence: CASTNQGGNQPQHF. The DNA for the CDR3 is TGTGCCAGCACCAATCAGGGGGGAAATCAGCCCCAGCATTTT.

The gene calls are TRBV3-1 and TRBJ2-1; weak D call: TRBD2 (7 bases). Germline CDR1 is LGHDT and CDR2 is YNNKEL (reference sequence). Trimming stripped 6 bases from V and 4 bases from J, with 16 bases between. The CDR3 is 15 amino acids. The CDR3 region has the DNA TGTGCCAGCAGGGAACGGGGGGCGCTTTACAATGAGCAGTTCTTC. It yields the protein CASRERGALYNEQFF.

The chain links TRBV20-1 to TRBJ2-2; 11 bases agree with TRBD2. V gave up 0 bases and J gave up 4 bases; unmatched junction bases: 4. There are 16 residues in the CDR3. Germline CDR1 DFQATT, CDR2 SNEGSKA (reference sequence). The CDR3 here is CSARDRLAGGTGELFF. In DNA form, the CDR3 reads TGCAGTGCTAGAGACCGGCTAGCGGGAGGCACCGGGGAGCTGTTTTTT.

The rearrangement joins TRBV20-1 to TRBJ1-1; D possibly corresponds to TRBD1 (6 bases). The CDR3 spans 14 residues. Germline V gene data show CDR1 as DFQATT and CDR2 as SNEGSKA (reference sequence). V lost 6 bases, J lost 3 bases, and 17 bases lay in between. The CDR3 loop reads CSATGTLRDTEAFF. As DNA, the CDR3 is TGCAGTGCCACCGGGACACTACGCGACACTGAAGCTTTCTTT.

A few counts support this clonotype. V usage is TRBV7-2 and J usage is TRBJ2-1, with no clear D. V lost 0 bases, J lost 0 bases, and 9 bases lay in between. The CDR3 spans 16 residues. Germline assignment: CDR1 SGHTA and CDR2 FQGNSA. The CDR3 DNA follows: TGTGCCAGCAGCTTAGCGTTTTCGTACTCCTACAATGAGCAGTTCTTC. This sequence encodes CASSLAFSYSYNEQFF.

The rearrangement links TRBV5-6 to TRBJ2-5; D remains ambiguous. V dropped 0 bases and J dropped 5 bases, with 11 bases sitting between them. Looked up from germline, CDR1 is SGHDT and CDR2 is YYEEEE. The CDR3 runs to 14 residues. The CDR3 region is CASSLGTNGETQYF. The CDR3, as DNA: TGTGCCAGCAGCTTGGGAACAAACGGGGAGACCCAGTACTTC.

This chain joins TRBV4-2 and TRBJ2-7; no firm D call. This CDR3 comprises 15 residues. Trimming left V 0 bases short and J 0 bases short, with 9 bases between. CDR1 and CDR2 from the germline V gene are LGHNA and YNFKEQ. In nucleotides, the CDR3 is TGTGCCAGCAGCCAAGATCGGGCAGGCTCCTACGAGCAGTACTTC. Translation: CASSQDRAGSYEQYF.

V gene TRBV29-1 combines with J gene TRBJ2-1, with D tentatively TRBD1 (6 bases). Germline V CDR1 and CDR2: SQVTM, ANQGSEA. Trimming shortened V by 4 bases and J by 6 bases, and 10 bases separated the two germline ends. The CDR3 is made up of 12 amino acids. The CDR3 region is CSVAQQGNEQFF. The DNA for the CDR3 is TGCAGCGTTGCCCAACAGGGCAATGAGCAGTTCTTC.

The gene calls are TRBV14 and TRBJ2-1; D is possibly TRBD1 or TRBD2 (5 bases each). There are 16 residues in the CDR3. The ends were cut back, 1 base at V and 2 bases at J, with 12 bases in the middle. Germline CDR1 and CDR2: SGHDN and FVKESK. CDR3 residues: CASSQVRGAAYNEQFF. Written as DNA, the CDR3 is TGTGCCAGCAGCCAAGTTCGAGGGGCCGCCTACAATGAGCAGTTCTTC.

The V gene is TRBV5-4, the J gene TRBJ2-3, with D hard to call. Trimming took 4 bases from V and 6 from J, leaving 12 bases between them. This CDR3 is 13 amino acids long. The germline V gene has CDR1 SGHNT and CDR2 YYREEE (reference sequence). The DNA for the CDR3 is TGTGCCAGCAGCCCCCGGTCGGTTGATACGCAGTATTTT. Encoded protein: CASSPRSVDTQYF.

This clonotype appeared a few times. The rearrangement uses TRBV20-1 and TRBJ2-7; possibly TRBD1 for D (5 bases). Germline V gene sequence: CDR1 DFQATT, CDR2 SNEGSKA (reference sequence). V was shortened by 1 base and J by 5 bases, with 12 bases between the two germline ends. This CDR3 spans 13 amino acids. CDR3: CSARAQESNEQYF. CDR3 bases: TGCAGTGCTAGAGCACAGGAGTCCAACGAGCAGTACTTC.

This clonotype has at least ten counts. This sequence joins TRBV7-9 and TRBJ2-1; 7 positions match TRBD1. The ends lost 1 base at V and 7 bases at J; junction bases unmatched: 4. This CDR3 comprises 14 residues. Germline-derived CDR1 and CDR2 are SEHNR and FQNEAQ (reference sequence). This CDR3 reads CASSLGQGLNEQFF. DNA of the CDR3: TGTGCCAGCAGCTTAGGACAGGGATTGAATGAGCAGTTCTTC.

Note on this clonotype: A much larger clone lies one base from this, so it may be a read error. The chain has TRBV28 and TRBJ1-2; D remains unclear. The germline V and J ends were trimmed by 4 bases and 4 bases, with 4 bases remaining between them. Germline V gene sequence: CDR1 MDHEN, CDR2 SYDVKM. The CDR3 is made up of 11 amino acids. DNA for the CDR3: TGTGCCAGCAGTTGGGTCTATGGCTACACCTTC. It encodes CASSWVYGYTF.

The chain joins TRBV10-3 to TRBJ2-3; TRBD1 matches 9 bases. This CDR3 has 15 residues. CDR1 is ENHRY, CDR2 SYGVKD, per germline. The ends lost 10 bases at V and 3 bases at J; junction bases unmatched: 11. CDR3 amino acids: CATLPGTGRTDTQYF. The CDR3 region has the DNA TGTGCCACTCTCCCCGGGACAGGGAGGACAGATACGCAGTATTTT.

This clonotype has a count of ten or more. The chain carries TRBV10-3 and TRBJ2-1, with D perhaps being TRBD1 or TRBD2 (5 bases each). The CDR3 runs 14 residues. Trimming cost V 10 bases and J 8 bases, with 21 bases left between them. Germline CDR1 and CDR2: ENHRY and SYGVKD. For the CDR3, the DNA is TGTGCCACTGACCGGGACCCTATGGGGTATGAGCAGTTCTTC. Translation: CATDRDPMGYEQFF.

This clonotype appeared a few times. J is TRBJ2-7 and V is TRBV9; the D is unclear. Germline values: CDR1 SGDLS, CDR2 YYNGEE. V dropped 1 base and J dropped 0 bases, with 11 bases sitting between them. The CDR3 consists of 15 residues. The CDR3 nucleotides read TGTGCCAGCAGCGTAAATCCAGGAAGCTCCTACGAGCAGTACTTC. Translating gives CASSVNPGSSYEQYF.

This clonotype occurred a few times. This chain links TRBV12-3 or TRBV12-4 with TRBJ1-2; unclear D gene. The V gene lost 6 bases and the J gene lost 7 bases, with 12 bases spanning the gap. The CDR3 has 12 residues. The CDR3 DNA follows: TGTGCCAGCAGCCCCAGGTTAGGTGGCTACACCTTC. This encodes CASSPRLGGYTF.

This clonotype was counted between two and nine times. This chain connects TRBV10-3 to TRBJ1-2; 7 nucleotides agree with TRBD1. The J segment lost 4 bases and the V segment lost 6 bases, leaving 8 bases of the junction unmatched. The CDR3 is made up of 14 amino acids. Germline V gene sequence: CDR1 ENHRY, CDR2 SYGVKD. In DNA, the CDR3 is TGTGCCATCAGACCGGGGACAGACATCTATGGCTACACCTTC. Its translation is CAIRPGTDIYGYTF.